Each of the 18 T cell receptor beta chains below was sequenced from the same sample in a study of blood T cell repertoires in COVID-19. Clones were sequenced by immunoSEQ multiplex PCR, and TCRdb holds only the in-frame ones, with some missing. The sample carries about 200,000 clones, roughly 91% recorded once. The sample consisted of peripheral blood. Source of these receptors: a man in his forties or fifties with active or convalescent COVID-19.

The chain employs TRBV29-1 and TRBJ2-7, with 7 positions matching TRBD1. Trimming took 3 bases from V and 3 from J; bases not matched to a gene: 8. This CDR3 comprises 14 residues. Germline V lookup: CDR1 SQVTM, CDR2 ANQGSEA. For the CDR3, the DNA is TGCAGCGTTGAGGGTACCGGGACAGACTACGAGCAGTACTTC. Its translation is CSVEGTGTDYEQYF.

The V and J genes are TRBV7-2 and TRBJ1-2; D is possibly TRBD1 (6 bases). V lost 5 bases and J 5 bases, leaving 15 bases between the germline ends. Germline V lookup: CDR1 SGHTA, CDR2 FQGNSA. The CDR3 is made up of 14 amino acids. The CDR3 loop is CASSPEGHVYGYTF. For the CDR3, the DNA is TGTGCCAGCAGCCCAGAGGGACACGTGTATGGCTACACCTTC. The whole variable domain, remainder taken from reference TRBV7-2 and TRBJ1-2, is GAGVSQSPSNKVTEKGKDVELRCDPISGHTALYWYRQSLGQGLEFLIYFQGNSAPDKSGLPSDRFSAERTGGSVSTLTIQRTQQEDSAVYLCASSPEGHVYGYTFGSGTRLTVV.

This clone was seen a few times. The chain joins TRBV5-1 to TRBJ2-5; 11 bases fit TRBD2. The length of the CDR3 is 17 residues. Trimming cost V 4 bases and J 1 base; bases outside gene matches: 9. Germline V gene data show CDR1 as SGHRS and CDR2 as YFSETQ. The CDR3 nucleotides read TGCGCCAGCAGCCCGGGGGGGCTAGCGGGGGGCCAAGAGACCCAGTACTTC. Protein sequence: CASSPGGLAGGQETQYF.

The chain couples TRBV6-6 to TRBJ2-3; 7 bases are shared with TRBD2. The V and J ends lost 7 bases and 1 base, in that order; junction bases with no gene match: 5. The CDR3 runs 14 residues. In germline, CDR1 is MNHNY, CDR2 SVGAGI (reference sequence). The DNA of the CDR3 is TGTGCCAGCAAGCGGGGACGCGGCACAGATACGCAGTATTTT. Translation gives CASKRGRGTDTQYF.

The chain carries TRBV6-6 and TRBJ1-2; 7 bases are a match to TRBD1. The ends lost 7 bases at V and 5 bases at J; junction bases unmatched: 10. The CDR3 runs 14 residues. The germline gives CDR1 MNHNY, CDR2 SVGAGI (reference sequence). Written as DNA, the CDR3 is TGTGCCAGCACTCTAACGACAGGGCCGTATGGCTACACCTTC. It translates to CASTLTTGPYGYTF.

The chain links TRBV2 to TRBJ2-7, with a tentative D call TRBD1 (6 bases). The germline V gene encodes CDR1 SNHLY and CDR2 FYNNEI. V lost 8 bases and J 2 bases, leaving 13 bases between the germline ends. CDR3 length: 13 amino acids. The CDR3 DNA sequence: TGTGCCAGCGGCGGAGACAGGCCCTACGAGCAGTACTTC. Translated: CASGGDRPYEQYF.

V gene TRBV6-6 combines with J gene TRBJ2-7; 8 positions match TRBD1. CDR1 is MNHNY and CDR2 is SVGAGI in the germline V gene (reference sequence). The CDR3 spans 12 residues. V shed 11 bases, J shed 0 bases, and the junction held 3 bases outside the gene matches. CDR3 in amino acids: CACDRGSYEQYF. The CDR3 DNA follows: TGTGCCTGTGACAGGGGCTCCTACGAGCAGTACTTC.

The chain employs TRBV9 and TRBJ1-1; D unresolved. Per the germline V gene, CDR1 is SGDLS and CDR2 is YYNGEE. This CDR3 is 14 amino acids long. The V gene lost 4 bases and the J gene lost 1 base, with 11 bases spanning the gap. As DNA, the CDR3 is TGTGCCAGCAGCCCATGGACTGAGAACACTGAAGCTTTCTTT. Translated: CASSPWTENTEAFF.

This chain links TRBV19 with TRBJ1-2; the match to TRBD1 covers 7 bases. The germline V gene encodes CDR1 LNHDA and CDR2 SQIVND (reference sequence). V lost 2 bases and J lost 4; bases outside the gene matches: 7. The CDR3 is made up of 15 amino acids. The CDR3 DNA sequence: TGTGCCAGTAGTATAAGGGGGCGTAGTTTCTATGGCTACACCTTC. This translates into CASSIRGRSFYGYTF. Variable domain in full (rest from reference TRBV19 and TRBJ1-2): DGGITQSPKYLFRKEGQNVTLSCEQNLNHDAMYWYRQDPGQGLRLIYYSQIVNDFQKGDIAEGYSVSREKKESFPLTVTSAQKNPTAFYLCASSIRGRSFYGYTFGSGTRLTVV.

This clone was seen a single time. V gene TRBV23-1 combines with J gene TRBJ1-2, with TRBD1 matching 7 bases. TRBV23-1 is sorted into the ORF group, with uncertain function. The CDR3 contains 15 residues. Trimming cost V 1 base and J 7 bases; bases outside gene matches: 9. In DNA, the CDR3 is TGCGCCAGCAGTCAATTGAGACAGGGACATTGTGGCTACACCTTC. Amino acid sequence: CASSQLRQGHCGYTF.

The chain joins TRBV7-2 to TRBJ1-4; TRBD1 might be the D (5 bases). This CDR3 is built from 13 residues. Between the trimmed V and J ends, which lost 5 bases and 7 bases, there was a span of 11 bases. CDR1 and CDR2 (germline): SGHTA, FQGNSA. The CDR3 coding sequence is TGTGCCAGCAGCCGGGGGGAGGGTGAAAAACTGTTTTTT. This translates into CASSRGEGEKLFF. Drawing the rest from reference TRBV7-2 and TRBJ1-4, the complete variable domain is GAGVSQSPSNKVTEKGKDVELRCDPISGHTALYWYRQSLGQGLEFLIYFQGNSAPDKSGLPSDRFSAERTGGSVSTLTIQRTQQEDSAVYLCASSRGEGEKLFFGSGTQLSVL.

The chain joins TRBV6-2 or TRBV6-3 to TRBJ2-5; 7 nucleotides agree with TRBD2. Germline CDR1 and CDR2: MNHEY and SVGEGT. J gave up 1 base and V 4 bases, and 6 bases lay outside the gene matches. The CDR3 consists of 15 residues. The CDR3 region is CASSLGGDFQETQYF. The CDR3, as DNA: TGTGCCAGCAGTTTGGGAGGGGACTTCCAAGAGACCCAGTACTTC.

The chain joins TRBV19 to TRBJ1-4, with TRBD1 matching over 9 bases. The CDR3 is made up of 14 amino acids. The J segment lost 7 bases and the V segment lost 3 bases, leaving 3 bases of the junction unmatched. Germline CDR1 LNHDA, CDR2 SQIVND (reference sequence). The CDR3 is CASSITGGGEKLFF. CDR3 coding DNA: TGTGCCAGTAGTATTACAGGGGGCGGTGAAAAACTGTTTTTT.

The rearrangement uses TRBV6-5 and TRBJ1-2; 7 bases are a match to TRBD1. Trimming removed 6 bases from V and 8 bases from J; junction bases left unmatched: 12. The CDR3 has 14 amino acids. Germline CDR1 reads MNHEY; CDR2 reads SVGAGI. CDR3 nucleotides: TGTGCCAGCAGCCCGCCCACAGGGGACCAGGGCTACACCTTC. Protein sequence: CASSPPTGDQGYTF.

This chain links TRBV5-4 with TRBJ2-1; 7 bases align to TRBD2. The CDR3 is 19 amino acids. CDR1 is SGHNT and CDR2 is YYREEE in the germline V gene (reference sequence). Germline trimming cut 0 bases from V and 0 bases from J; bases unmatched to any gene: 12. The CDR3 loop is CASSLGRSGVMSSYNEQFF. Written as DNA, the CDR3 is TGTGCCAGCAGCTTGGGGCGCAGCGGGGTAATGAGCTCCTACAATGAGCAGTTCTTC.

The chain has TRBV5-6 and TRBJ2-7; D is undetermined. This CDR3 has 14 residues. With 0 bases removed from V and 9 bases from J, the gap between germline ends came to 16 bases. Germline V gene lookup returns CDR1 SGHDT and CDR2 YYEEEE. Written as DNA, the CDR3 is TGTGCCAGCAGCTTGGAAGGAGACGCTACGACGCAGTACTTC. Its protein is CASSLEGDATTQYF.

This sequence joins TRBV6-4 and TRBJ1-2; D unresolved. Germline V CDR1 and CDR2: MRHNA, SNTAGT. Trimming removed 0 bases at V and 10 bases at J, with 9 bases between. The CDR3 totals 12 residues. CDR3 sequence (DNA): TGTGCCAGCAGTGACTCAGGAGATCTCTACACCTTC. Protein product: CASSDSGDLYTF.

This chain connects TRBV2 to TRBJ2-5, with 9 bases that match TRBD1. CDR1 SNHLY and CDR2 FYNNEI come from the germline V gene. The CDR3 runs 13 residues. V was clipped by 6 bases and J by 6 bases; unmatched bases: 5. The CDR3 reads CASSPGQGQTQYF. The CDR3 DNA is TGTGCCAGCAGCCCGGGACAGGGTCAGACCCAGTACTTC.